The source of this T cell receptor beta chain is a study of identical twins. The cDNA had a unique molecular identifier and a template-switch universal primer site. TCRdb analysed the 5' RACE reads with MiXCR anew, one entry per CDR3 protein. The sample carries around 500,000 distinct CDR3 sequences, approximately 15% recorded once. This clonotype came up a few times. V gave up 3 bases and J gave up 3 bases; unmatched junction bases: 7. Germline V gene data show CDR1 as MDHEN and CDR2 as SYDVKM. This CDR3 comprises 15 residues. The same data also contributed to another study, on yellow fever vaccine responses in identical twins.

This chain joins TRBV28 and TRBJ2-7; 8 positions agree with TRBD2. The sample taken for sequencing was CD4+ T cells sorted from blood. The receptor was derived from a woman aged 18 to 35 in good health. CDR3 region: CASSLVSGTYYEQYF. In nucleotides, the CDR3 is TGTGCCAGCAGTTTGGTTAGCGGGACCTACTACGAGCAGTACTTC.